The T cell receptor (beta chain) under discussion was sequenced for a study of cytomegalovirus exposure and HLA in healthy donors. In the PCR, 60 Vbeta and 13 Jbeta primers were used. The method was immunoSEQ multiplex PCR; TCRdb's version includes in-frame clones alone and lacks a portion of them. Of about 160,000 clones in the sample, roughly 76% were seen once. Trimming removed 4 bases from V and 4 bases from J, with 19 bases in between. This CDR3 region has 16 residues. The germline V gene has CDR1 MGHRA and CDR2 YSYEKL. The sample consisted of PBMCs. The sequence was collected from a human donor in good health. The rearrangement links TRBV4-1 to TRBJ1-1; D unclear. CDR3 protein: CASSRMLPGVGTEAFF. The CDR3 DNA reads TGCGCCAGCAGCCGGATGCTTCCCGGGGTCGGCACTGAAGCTTTCTTT.